This TCR beta chain was obtained from a study of T cells after yellow fever vaccination. Template switching by 5'RACE produced TCR cDNA, adding a universal primer site and UMIs. One entry per CDR3 protein, called by TCRdb with MiXCR from the 5' RACE reads. This sample carries 200,000 to 300,000 distinct CDR3 sequences, 6.7% of them seen once, and the ten largest clones take more than 1%. The CDR3 is made up of 14 amino acids. V dropped 3 bases and J dropped 1; count of bases not matched to a gene: 5. Germline CDR1 and CDR2: DFQATT and SNEGSKA (reference sequence). The study, taken as a whole, reports: A faster peak, day 5 versus 15, was reached by the weaker secondary response. One caveat is that FACS-sorted repertoires could contain abundant clonotypes contaminating from the bulk population.

With respect to this clonotype: Its antigen is unknown.

The specimen was CD4+ T cells sorted from PBMCs, collected on the day of the yellow fever booster vaccination. The chain recombines TRBV20-1 with TRBJ1-1; 7 bases align to TRBD1. The source is a man aged 25 to 40 who received the YFV17D yellow fever vaccine. The CDR3 nucleotides are TGCAGTGCTAGCCCCAGGGGGAAGAACACTGAAGCTTTCTTT. It yields the protein CSASPRGKNTEAFF.